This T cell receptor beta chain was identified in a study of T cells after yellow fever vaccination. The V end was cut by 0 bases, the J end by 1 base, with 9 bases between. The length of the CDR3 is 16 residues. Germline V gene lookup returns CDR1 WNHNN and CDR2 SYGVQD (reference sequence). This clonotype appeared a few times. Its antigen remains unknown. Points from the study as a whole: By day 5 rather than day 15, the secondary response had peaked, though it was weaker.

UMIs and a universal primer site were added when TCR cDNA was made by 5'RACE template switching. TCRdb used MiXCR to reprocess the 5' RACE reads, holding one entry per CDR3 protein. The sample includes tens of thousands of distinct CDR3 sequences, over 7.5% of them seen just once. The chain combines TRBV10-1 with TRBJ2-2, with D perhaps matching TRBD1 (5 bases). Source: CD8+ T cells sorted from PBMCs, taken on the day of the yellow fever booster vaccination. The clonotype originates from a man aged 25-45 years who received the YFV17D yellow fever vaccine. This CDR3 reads CASSESIGQNTGELFF. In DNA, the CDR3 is TGCGCCAGCAGTGAGTCTATTGGACAGAACACCGGGGAGCTGTTTTTT.